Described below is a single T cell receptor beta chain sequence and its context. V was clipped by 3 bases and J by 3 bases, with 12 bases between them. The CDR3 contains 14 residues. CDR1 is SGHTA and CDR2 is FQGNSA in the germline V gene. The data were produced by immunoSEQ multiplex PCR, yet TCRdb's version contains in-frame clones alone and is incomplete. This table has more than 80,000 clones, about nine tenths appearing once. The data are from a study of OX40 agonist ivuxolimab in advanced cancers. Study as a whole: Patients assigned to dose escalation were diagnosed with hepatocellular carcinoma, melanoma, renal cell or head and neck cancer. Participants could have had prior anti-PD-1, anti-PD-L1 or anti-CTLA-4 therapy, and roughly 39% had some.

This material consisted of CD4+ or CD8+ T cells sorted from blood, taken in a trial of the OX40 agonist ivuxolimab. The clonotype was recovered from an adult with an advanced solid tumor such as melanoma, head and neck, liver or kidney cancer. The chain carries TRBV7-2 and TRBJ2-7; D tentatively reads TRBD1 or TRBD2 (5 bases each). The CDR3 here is CASSFGVGVYEQYF. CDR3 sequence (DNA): TGTGCCAGCAGCTTCGGGGTAGGGGTCTACGAGCAGTACTTC.